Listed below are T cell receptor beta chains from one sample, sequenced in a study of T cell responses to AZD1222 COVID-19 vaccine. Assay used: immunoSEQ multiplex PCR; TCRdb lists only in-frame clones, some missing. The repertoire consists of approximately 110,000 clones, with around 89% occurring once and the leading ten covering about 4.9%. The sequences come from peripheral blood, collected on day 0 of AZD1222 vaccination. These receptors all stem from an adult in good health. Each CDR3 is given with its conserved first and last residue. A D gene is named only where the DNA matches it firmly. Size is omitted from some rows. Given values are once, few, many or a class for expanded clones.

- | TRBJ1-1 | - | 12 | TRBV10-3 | CAISDWGAEAFF | TGTGCCATCAGTGATTGGGGGGCTGAAGCTTTCTTT
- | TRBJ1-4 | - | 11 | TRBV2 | CASTPSEKLFF | TGTGCCAGCACTCCGAGTGAAAAACTGTTTTTT
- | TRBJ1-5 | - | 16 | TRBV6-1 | CASSETGGAALQPQHF | TGTGCCAGCAGTGAAACGGGGGGGGCCGCGCTTCAGCCCCAGCATTTT
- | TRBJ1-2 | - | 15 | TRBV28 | CASSFLSVANYGYTF | TGTGCCAGCAGTTTTCTGTCGGTAGCTAACTATGGCTACACCTTC
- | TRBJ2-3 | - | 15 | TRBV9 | CASSVGGARTDTQYF | TGTGCCAGCAGCGTAGGGGGGGCGAGGACAGATACGCAGTATTTT
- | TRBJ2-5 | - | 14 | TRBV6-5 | CASSPEGNLETQYF | TGTGCCAGCAGCCCGGAGGGTAACTTAGAGACCCAGTACTTC
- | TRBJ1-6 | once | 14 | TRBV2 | CASSAVRVGSPLHF | TGTGCCAGCAGTGCGGTCAGGGTCGGATCACCCCTCCACTTT
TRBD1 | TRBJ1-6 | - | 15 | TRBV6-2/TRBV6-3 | CASSKKGQQNSPLHF | TGTGCCAGCAGTAAAAAGGGACAGCAAAATTCACCCCTCCACTTT
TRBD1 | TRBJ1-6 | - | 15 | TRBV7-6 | CASGNQDRGNSPLHF | TGTGCCAGCGGAAACCAAGACAGGGGAAATTCACCCCTCCACTTT
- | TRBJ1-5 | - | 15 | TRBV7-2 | CASSLATVGNQPQHF | TGTGCCAGCAGCTTAGCAACAGTCGGGAATCAGCCCCAGCATTTT
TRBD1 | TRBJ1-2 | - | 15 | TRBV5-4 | CASSLRAGGAYGYTF | TGTGCCAGCAGCTTGCGGGCAGGGGGCGCTTATGGCTACACCTTC
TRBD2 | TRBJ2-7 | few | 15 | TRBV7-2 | CASSSVGGGVAEQYF | TGTGCCAGCAGCTCCGTGGGCGGGGGAGTTGCCGAGCAGTACTTC
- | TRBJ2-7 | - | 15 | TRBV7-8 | CASSLGRAGPYEQYF | TGTGCCAGCAGCTTAGGCCGGGCAGGGCCCTACGAGCAGTACTTC
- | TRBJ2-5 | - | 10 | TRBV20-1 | CSARRETQYF | TGCAGTGCTAGACGGGAGACCCAGTACTTC
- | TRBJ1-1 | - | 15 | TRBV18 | CASSNQLQGSTEAFF | TGTGCCAGCTCAAACCAACTACAAGGGAGTACTGAAGCTTTCTTT
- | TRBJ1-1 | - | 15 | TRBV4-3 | CASSRRVESNTEAFF | TGCGCCAGCAGCCGTAGAGTCGAGTCGAACACTGAAGCTTTCTTT
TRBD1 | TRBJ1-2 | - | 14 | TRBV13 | CASSPGDSFYGYTF | TGTGCCAGCAGTCCGGGGGACAGCTTCTATGGCTACACCTTC
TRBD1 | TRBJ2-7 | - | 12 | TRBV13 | CASGDRGYEQYF | TGTGCCAGCGGAGACAGGGGTTACGAGCAGTACTTC
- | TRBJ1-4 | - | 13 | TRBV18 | CASSGIFNEKLFF | TGTGCCAGCTCGGGTATCTTTAATGAAAAACTGTTTTTT
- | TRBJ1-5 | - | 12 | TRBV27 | CASSSGAQPQHF | TGTGCCAGCAGTTCAGGGGCCCAGCCCCAGCATTTT
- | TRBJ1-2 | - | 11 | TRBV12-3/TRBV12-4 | CASQLNYGYTF | TGTGCCAGTCAGCTTAACTATGGCTACACCTTC
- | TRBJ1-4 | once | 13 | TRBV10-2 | CASSEGANEKLFF | TGCGCCAGCAGTGAGGGGGCTAATGAAAAACTGTTTTTT
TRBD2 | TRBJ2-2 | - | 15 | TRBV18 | CASSPATSGTGELFF | TGTGCCAGCTCACCAGCGACTAGCGGGACCGGGGAGCTGTTTTTT
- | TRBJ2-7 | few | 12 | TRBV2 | CASKRMGYEQYF | TGTGCCAGCAAACGAATGGGTTACGAGCAGTACTTC
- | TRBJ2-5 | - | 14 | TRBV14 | CASSQDEGSETQYF | TGTGCCAGCAGCCAAGATGAGGGGTCAGAGACCCAGTACTTC
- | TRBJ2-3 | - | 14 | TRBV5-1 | CASSLEQVLDTQYF | TGCGCCAGCAGCTTGGAACAGGTTTTAGATACGCAGTATTTT
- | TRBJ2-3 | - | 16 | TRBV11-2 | CASSLLARSTPDTQYF | TGTGCCAGCAGCTTACTTGCTCGTTCTACCCCGGATACGCAGTATTTT
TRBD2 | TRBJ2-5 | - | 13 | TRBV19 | CASRLAGVETQYF | TGTGCCAGCAGACTAGCGGGTGTGGAGACCCAGTACTTC
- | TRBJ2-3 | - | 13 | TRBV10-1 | CASAGTSTDTQYF | TGCGCCAGCGCAGGTACCAGCACAGATACGCAGTATTTT
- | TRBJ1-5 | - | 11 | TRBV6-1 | CASSEDQPQHF | TGTGCCAGCAGTGAAGATCAGCCCCAGCATTTT
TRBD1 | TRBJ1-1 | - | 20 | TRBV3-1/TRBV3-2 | CASSQLPRQQGARKGTEAFF | TGTGCCAGCAGCCAATTACCCCGGCAACAGGGGGCTAGAAAGGGCACTGAAGCTTTCTTT
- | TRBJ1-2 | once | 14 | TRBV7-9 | CASSLDGTDYGYTF | TGTGCCAGCAGCTTAGACGGGACGGACTATGGCTACACCTTC
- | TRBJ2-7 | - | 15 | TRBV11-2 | CASSSVSSPLYEQYF | TGTGCCAGCAGTTCCGTATCAAGTCCCCTCTACGAGCAGTACTTC
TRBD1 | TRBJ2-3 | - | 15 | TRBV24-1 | CATSDWGQNTDTQYF | TGTGCCACCAGTGATTGGGGACAGAACACAGATACGCAGTATTTT
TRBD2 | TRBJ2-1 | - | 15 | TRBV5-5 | CASSRGGETYNEQFF | TGTGCCAGCAGCCGGGGAGGGGAAACCTACAATGAGCAGTTCTTC
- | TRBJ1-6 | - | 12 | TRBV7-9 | CASSLEGGSLHF | TGTGCCAGCAGCCTCGAAGGGGGATCCCTCCACTTT
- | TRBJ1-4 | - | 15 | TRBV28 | CASSLGRTGNEKLFF | TGTGCCAGCAGTTTAGGCAGGACTGGGAATGAAAAACTGTTTTTT
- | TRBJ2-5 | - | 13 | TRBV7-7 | CASSRLPGETQYF | TGTGCCAGCAGCCGCCTACCTGGGGAGACCCAGTACTTC
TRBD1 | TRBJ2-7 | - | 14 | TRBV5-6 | CASSPGTAPLEQYF | TGTGCCAGCAGCCCCGGGACAGCTCCCCTCGAGCAGTACTTC
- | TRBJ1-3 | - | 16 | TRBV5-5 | CASSFTLQDSGNTIYF | TGTGCCAGCAGCTTTACCCTACAAGACTCTGGAAACACCATATATTTT
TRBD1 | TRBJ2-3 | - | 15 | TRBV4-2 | CASSPGQGVSDTQYF | TGTGCCAGCAGCCCGGGACAGGGTGTTTCAGATACGCAGTATTTT
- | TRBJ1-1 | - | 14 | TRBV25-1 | CASSEQGYNTEAFF | TGTGCCAGCAGTGAACAGGGATATAACACTGAAGCTTTCTTT
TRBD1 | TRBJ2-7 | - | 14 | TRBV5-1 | CASSLRGLIGEQYF | TGCGCCAGCAGCCTCAGGGGGCTTATCGGCGAGCAGTACTTC